A single sample gave rise to the 3 T cell receptor beta chains below, sequenced in a study of PD-1 blockade in classical Hodgkin lymphoma. The sample's time point: cycle 4 day 1 (C4D1), after more than five weeks of nivolumab. There was relapse after autologous stem cell transplantation in every patient, and there was variation in brentuximab vedotin exposure. TCRdb's table, derived via immunoSEQ multiplex PCR, lists solely in-frame clones and lacks some. The profile shows fewer than 95,000 clones, 83% of them singletons. Sample: peripheral blood mononuclear cells (PBMCs), taken before the fourth cycle of nivolumab. These receptors all come from a human donor with classical Hodgkin lymphoma.

The chain has TRBV25-1 and TRBJ1-1; D uncertain. Trimming took off 5 bases at V and 1 base at J, with 11 bases between the two ends. This CDR3 contains 14 residues. The germline CDR1 and CDR2 sequences are MGHDK and SYGVNS. The CDR3 region is CASSLGIRNTEAFF. The CDR3, as DNA: TGTGCCAGCAGTTTAGGGATCAGGAACACTGAAGCTTTCTTT.

The chain joins TRBV28 to TRBJ2-7; D is possibly TRBD2 (6 bases). This CDR3 has 14 amino acids. Trimming removed 2 bases at V and 2 bases at J, with 10 bases between. Germline V lookup: CDR1 MDHEN, CDR2 SYDVKM. The CDR3 loop reads CASSLGGSTYEQYF. CDR3 DNA: TGTGCCAGCAGTTTAGGGGGGAGTACCTACGAGCAGTACTTC. The whole variable domain, remainder taken from reference TRBV28 and TRBJ2-7, is DVKVTQSSRYLVKRTGEKVFLECVQDMDHENMFWYRQDPGLGLRLIYFSYDVKMKEKGDIPEGYSVSREKKERFSLILESASTNQTSMYLCASSLGGSTYEQYFGPGTRLTVT.

V gene TRBV5-6 combines with J gene TRBJ1-2; the D gene is possibly TRBD1 (5 bases). There are 11 residues in the CDR3. Trimming left V 3 bases short and J 6 bases short, with 6 bases between. The germline gives CDR1 SGHDT, CDR2 YYEEEE. CDR3 DNA sequence: TGTGCCAGCAGCTGGGGGGATGGCTACACCTTC. Protein product: CASSWGDGYTF.